Presented here are 18 T cell receptor beta chains from one specimen sequenced in a study of shared clonotypes between healthy human individuals (dated by TCRdb to about 2020). The library relied on the immunoSEQ multiplex PCR assay. In TCRdb, the immuneACCESS table is reduced to in-frame sequences with V and J assigned. These tables do not hold every clone; where another copy was compared, an unresolved V gene accounts for under half, and the others remain unexplained. The sample table shows around 2.1 million clones, and approximately 94% are seen once. The top ten clones comprise 1.7% of the sample. CD8 naive samples consisted of CD45RO-negative cells that were positively selected for CCR7, yielding a CD45RA+CCR7+ population without TemRA cells. The source material was naive CD8+ T cells from PBMCs. Interpreted using the paper, the cell subset or site label stands for: CD45RA+CCR7+. The receptors were sampled from a man between 18 and 35 years old in good health. Some clones in this sample may be carry-over from other donors' samples.

The chain recombines TRBV9 with TRBJ2-7; weak D call: TRBD1 (5 bases). This CDR3 is 12 amino acids long. CDR1 SGDLS and CDR2 YYNGEE come from the germline V gene. V was cut by 3 bases and J by 7 bases, with 11 bases left in between. CDR3 sequence (DNA): TGTGCCAGCAGCGAATCAAGGGGTGAGCAGTACTTC. This gives the protein CASSESRGEQYF.

V is TRBV27 and J is TRBJ2-1; tentatively, D is TRBD1 (5 bases). Germline values: CDR1 MNHEY, CDR2 SMNVEV (reference sequence). The CDR3 runs to 15 residues. V was cut by 6 bases and J by 6 bases, with 18 bases left in between. CDR3 DNA sequence: TGTGCCAGCAGCCCATTTTGGCAGGGAAGCAATGAGCAGTTCTTC. This encodes CASSPFWQGSNEQFF.

The V call is TRBV11-2, the J call TRBJ2-7, with TRBD1 matching 7 bases. J was trimmed by 3 bases and V by 0 bases; bases with no gene match: 8. The V gene's germline CDR1 is SGHAT and CDR2 FQNNGV. The CDR3 runs 16 residues. The CDR3 region is CASSLDRTGEVYEQYF. Written as DNA, the CDR3 is TGTGCCAGCAGCTTAGATCGGACAGGAGAAGTCTACGAGCAGTACTTC.

The chain employs TRBV7-9 and TRBJ2-1, with 15 bases lining up with TRBD2. The CDR3 has 19 amino acids. CDR1 is SEHNR, CDR2 FQNEAQ, per germline (reference sequence). The V gene end was trimmed by 0 bases and the J gene end by 4 bases; junction bases not matched to a gene: 7. The chain's CDR3 is CASSLARTSGRAEYNEQFF. The CDR3 bases are TGTGCCAGCAGCTTAGCCAGGACTAGCGGGAGGGCCGAGTACAATGAGCAGTTCTTC. Looking up the rest from reference TRBV7-9 and TRBJ2-1 gives the full variable domain: DTGVSQNPRHKITKRGQNVTFRCDPISEHNRLYWYRQTLGQGPEFLTYFQNEAQLEKSRLLSDRFSAERPKGSFSTLEIQRTEQGDSAMYLCASSLARTSGRAEYNEQFFGPGTRLTVL.

V usage is TRBV9 and J usage is TRBJ2-1, with D perhaps assigned TRBD1 or TRBD2 (5 bases each). Germline V gives CDR1 SGDLS, CDR2 YYNGEE. V lost 5 bases to trimming and J lost 3 bases, with 15 bases between them. This CDR3 comprises 15 residues. CDR3 residues: CASSGETALYNEQFF. CDR3 coding DNA: TGTGCCAGCAGTGGGGAGACAGCGCTCTACAATGAGCAGTTCTTC.

This clone was picked up one time. The sample contains more than one DNA sequence encoding this CDR3. The chain carries TRBV18 and TRBJ2-2; no firm D call. The CDR3 runs 12 residues. Germline V lookup: CDR1 KGHSH, CDR2 LQKENI. The V gene lost 6 bases and the J gene lost 0 bases, with 2 bases spanning the gap. The CDR3 is CASSPNTGELFF. The CDR3 DNA reads TGTGCCAGCTCCCCGAACACCGGGGAGCTGTTTTTT.

As to this clone: One end of the junction is discordant with germline, which a read error may explain. V is TRBV4-3 and J is TRBJ2-3; 9 positions match TRBD1. CDR1 and CDR2 (germline): LGHNA, YSLEER. The CDR3 is 17 amino acids. CDR3 coding DNA: TGCGCCAGCAGTCAAGTTTGGGGGGACAGGGGCACAGATACGCAGTATTTT. It is translated as CASSQVWGDRGTDTQYF.

This clone was seen just once. The chain carries TRBV4-1 and TRBJ2-1; no clear D gene. Germline CDR1 and CDR2: MGHRA and YSYEKL. Trimming removed 6 bases from V and 2 bases from J, with 8 bases in between. CDR3 size: 13 residues. The DNA of the CDR3 is TGCGCCAGCAGACGGACGACCTACAATGAGCAGTTCTTC. Protein sequence: CASRRTTYNEQFF.

The chain recombines TRBV7-9 with TRBJ2-3, with 11 positions matching TRBD2. With 2 bases clipped from V and 0 bases from J, the junction kept 1 base outside the gene matches. The CDR3 covers 16 residues. CDR1 and CDR2 from the germline V gene are SEHNR and FQNEAQ (reference sequence). Here the CDR3 DNA reads TGTGCCAGCAGCTTACTAGCGGGAGGAAGCACAGATACGCAGTATTTT. Encoded protein: CASSLLAGGSTDTQYF.

V and J are TRBV27 and TRBJ2-7, with 8 bases matching TRBD1. CDR1 is MNHEY, CDR2 SMNVEV, per germline (reference sequence). The junction had 11 bases not matched to a gene; V was cut back by 6 bases and J by 7 bases. The CDR3 has 14 amino acids. The CDR3 nucleotides read TGTGCCAGCAGAGGACAGGGTTTACCTAAAGAGCAGTACTTC. This encodes CASRGQGLPKEQYF.

The chain carries TRBV27 and TRBJ1-1; possibly TRBD1 for D (6 bases). This CDR3 spans 12 amino acids. The V and J ends lost 6 bases and 5 bases respectively, with 10 bases between them. CDR1 MNHEY and CDR2 SMNVEV come from the germline V gene (reference sequence). CDR3 protein: CASSRGGTEAFF. The CDR3 region has the DNA TGTGCCAGCAGCAGGGGTGGGACTGAAGCTTTCTTT.

V is TRBV10-3 and J is TRBJ2-7; D gene ambiguous. Germline V gene lookup returns CDR1 ENHRY and CDR2 SYGVKD. The ends were cut back, 3 bases at V and 4 bases at J, with 7 bases in the middle. CDR3 length equals 12 residues. CDR3 sequence: CAISDGTYEQYF. CDR3 DNA: TGTGCCATCAGTGATGGAACGTACGAGCAGTACTTC.

Worth noting for this clone: Other DNA sequences within the sample encode an identical CDR3. The V and J genes are TRBV7-8 and TRBJ2-5, with no clear D. In germline, CDR1 is SGHVS, CDR2 FQNEAQ. Trimming took off 4 bases at V and 4 bases at J, with 4 bases between the two ends. The CDR3 totals 11 residues. The CDR3 coding sequence is TGTGCCAGCAGCTCTGGAGAGACCCAGTACTTC. It codes for CASSSGETQYF.

V and J are TRBV28 and TRBJ1-2; 8 bases align to TRBD1. The ends lost 2 bases at V and 8 bases at J; junction bases unmatched: 10. CDR3 length equals 15 residues. Per the germline V gene, CDR1 is MDHEN and CDR2 is SYDVKM. CDR3 sequence reads: CASSLVAGGAGGYTF. CDR3 nucleotide sequence: TGTGCCAGCAGTTTAGTCGCAGGGGGCGCGGGGGGCTACACCTTC.

The V gene is TRBV13, the J gene TRBJ2-2, with D hard to call. The CDR3 runs to 12 residues. Trimming left V 6 bases short and J 5 bases short, with 7 bases between. Germline V gene lookup returns CDR1 PRHDT and CDR2 FYEKMQ (reference sequence). The CDR3 nucleotides are TGTGCCAGCAGGTCCTCTACCGGGGAGCTGTTTTTT. It encodes CASRSSTGELFF.

This clone came up once. This chain joins TRBV5-1 and TRBJ2-1; 9 bases align to TRBD2. The V and J ends lost 0 bases and 10 bases, in that order; junction bases with no gene match: 17. The CDR3 has 18 amino acids. CDR1 is SGHRS and CDR2 is YFSETQ in the germline V gene. For the CDR3, the DNA is TGCGCCAGCAGCTTGGGATACAGCGGGAGGTCCCAAACAGAGGAGCAGTTCTTC. Amino acid sequence: CASSLGYSGRSQTEEQFF.

The chain has TRBV7-3 and TRBJ1-1, with 10 bases identical to TRBD1. Germline V lookup: CDR1 SGHTA, CDR2 FQGTGA. The CDR3 sequence is 16 residues long. Trimming at V came to 3 bases and at J to 3 bases, leaving 7 bases not matched to a gene. This chain's CDR3 is CASSFTTGGGHTEAFF. CDR3 in DNA: TGTGCCAGCAGCTTTACGACAGGGGGCGGACACACTGAAGCTTTCTTT.

V gene TRBV4-1 combines with J gene TRBJ2-3; 9 bases agree with TRBD2. This CDR3 is 16 amino acids long. CDR1 and CDR2 from the germline V gene are MGHRA and YSYEKL. V lost 2 bases and J lost 0; bases outside the gene matches: 3. The CDR3 region has the DNA TGCGCCAGCAGCCAAATAGCGGGGGAGAGCACAGATACGCAGTATTTT. It translates to CASSQIAGESTDTQYF.